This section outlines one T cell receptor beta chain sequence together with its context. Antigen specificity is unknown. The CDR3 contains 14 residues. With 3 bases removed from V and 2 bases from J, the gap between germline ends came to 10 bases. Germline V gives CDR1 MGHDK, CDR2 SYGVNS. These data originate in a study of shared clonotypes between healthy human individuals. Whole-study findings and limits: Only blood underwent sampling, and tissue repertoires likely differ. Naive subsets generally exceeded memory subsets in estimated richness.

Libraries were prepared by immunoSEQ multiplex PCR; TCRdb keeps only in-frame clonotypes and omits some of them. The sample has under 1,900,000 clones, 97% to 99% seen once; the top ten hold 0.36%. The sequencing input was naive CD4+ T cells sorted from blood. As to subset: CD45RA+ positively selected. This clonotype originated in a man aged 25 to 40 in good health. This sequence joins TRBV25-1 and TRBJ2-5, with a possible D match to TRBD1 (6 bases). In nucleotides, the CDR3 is TGTGCCAGCAGTGACGCGGACAGACAAGAGACCCAGTACTTC. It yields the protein CASSDADRQETQYF.